Shown below are 23 T cell receptor beta chains from a single sample sequenced in a study of blood T cells in healthy people across ages. Then a second PCR, running about 6 to 12 cycles, was carried out with a sample-barcoded 5' primer and a J-beta primer mix. TCRdb recomputed calls from the 5' RACE reads with MiXCR, one row per CDR3 protein. The profile shows just over 1 million distinct CDR3 sequences, more than 35% of them singletons. Input material: blood. The receptor source for this set is a woman in her fifties or sixties in good health.

The chain combines TRBV28 with TRBJ2-3, with a tentative D call TRBD1 (6 bases). Germline V lookup: CDR1 MDHEN, CDR2 SYDVKM. V was shortened by 1 base and J by 1 base, with 9 bases between the two germline ends. CDR3 size: 15 residues. CDR3 sequence: CASSLLGAGTDTQYF. The CDR3 DNA follows: TGTGCCAGCAGTTTATTGGGGGCCGGCACAGATACGCAGTATTTT.

In this sample, this clonotype turned up a few times. The rearrangement joins TRBV29-1 to TRBJ2-7, with D perhaps matching TRBD1 or TRBD2 (6 bases each). Per germline, CDR1 SQVTM and CDR2 ANQGSEA. This CDR3 has 12 amino acids. The V and J ends lost 4 bases and 3 bases respectively, with 10 bases between them. The CDR3 reads CSVVGGFYEQYF. The CDR3 DNA is TGCAGCGTTGTAGGGGGGTTCTACGAGCAGTACTTC.

This clonotype was seen a few times. The chain couples TRBV20-1 to TRBJ2-7; 10 bases are shared with TRBD2. Trimming at V came to 0 bases and at J to 5 bases, leaving 7 bases not matched to a gene. Per the germline V gene, CDR1 is DFQATT and CDR2 is SNEGSKA (reference sequence). This CDR3 region has 15 residues. CDR3: CSARDAASGSDEQYF. CDR3 bases: TGCAGTGCTAGAGATGCGGCTAGCGGGAGCGACGAGCAGTACTTC.

This clonotype occurred a few times. The chain links TRBV6-2 or TRBV6-3 to TRBJ2-7; a weak D match, TRBD2 (6 bases). Trimming removed 2 bases from V and 0 bases from J, with 14 bases in between. The CDR3 totals 16 residues. Germline values: CDR1 MNHEY, CDR2 SVGEGT. The CDR3 bases are TGTGCCAGCAGTTACGGTGTCTGGACTAACTCCTACGAGCAGTACTTC. Protein: CASSYGVWTNSYEQYF.

This chain links TRBV20-1 with TRBJ1-2; weak D call: TRBD1 (6 bases). Trimming pared 6 bases from V and 8 bases from J, leaving 19 bases between. In germline, CDR1 is DFQATT, CDR2 SNEGSKA (reference sequence). The CDR3 runs to 13 residues. The CDR3 sequence is CSATAGGTGGYTF. For the CDR3, the DNA is TGCAGTGCAACCGCGGGGGGCACGGGGGGCTACACCTTC.

The gene calls are TRBV15 and TRBJ1-5; D is unresolved. The CDR3 spans 15 residues. The germline gives CDR1 LNHNV, CDR2 YYDKDF (reference sequence). Trimming took 3 bases from V and 0 from J, leaving 9 bases between them. CDR3 sequence: CATSSGVVSNQPQHF. As DNA, the CDR3 is TGTGCCACCAGCAGTGGGGTTGTTAGCAATCAGCCCCAGCATTTT.

In this sample, this clonotype turned up a few times. The chain joins TRBV5-1 to TRBJ2-5, with TRBD1 matching 7 bases. Trimming removed 5 bases from V and 2 bases from J; junction bases left unmatched: 3. This CDR3 comprises 13 residues. Germline V gives CDR1 SGHRS, CDR2 YFSETQ. For the CDR3, the DNA is TGCGCCAGCAGGCCGGGACAGCAAGAGACCCAGTACTTC. This codes for CASRPGQQETQYF.

V usage is TRBV27 and J usage is TRBJ1-2; D is perhaps TRBD1 (5 bases). Between the trimmed V and J ends, which lost 2 bases and 6 bases, there was a span of 16 bases. Germline CDR1 is MNHEY and CDR2 is SMNVEV (reference sequence). The CDR3 is 15 residues long. The CDR3 DNA reads TGTGCCAGCAGTTTAGATGAGGGGAGGAGGGATGGCTACACCTTC. Translated: CASSLDEGRRDGYTF.

CDR3 region: CATAPPGGAQYF. CDR3 sequence (DNA): TGTGCCACCGCACCGCCAGGGGGGGCCCAGTACTTC. V and J are TRBV7-9 and TRBJ2-7; the D call may be TRBD1 or TRBD2 (7 bases each). V was clipped by 10 bases and J by 10 bases, with 20 bases between them. This CDR3 is 12 amino acids long. Germline V gene lookup returns CDR1 SEHNR and CDR2 FQNEAQ (reference sequence).

This clonotype came up many times. V is TRBV10-3 and J is TRBJ2-5; D may be TRBD1 or TRBD2 (5 bases each). The CDR3 length is 13 residues. Deletions cut 6 bases from V and 5 bases from J, with 13 bases between. The germline CDR1 and CDR2 sequences are ENHRY and SYGVKD. In DNA, the CDR3 is TGTGCCATCAGCTGGGACGGTAGGGAGACCCAGTACTTC. Protein: CAISWDGRETQYF.

The CDR3 loop is CASSRTDTGELFF. CDR3 bases: TGCGCCAGTAGCCGGACAGACACCGGGGAGCTGTTTTTT. The chain is built from TRBV5-1 and TRBJ2-2; D might be TRBD1 (6 bases). Germline V gene sequence: CDR1 SGHRS, CDR2 YFSETQ. The ends were cut back, 8 bases at V and 3 bases at J, with 11 bases in the middle. The CDR3 consists of 13 residues.

This clonotype was detected only a few times. The V call is TRBV2, the J call TRBJ1-1; no clear D. The CDR3 sequence is 14 residues long. CDR1 and CDR2 (germline): SNHLY, FYNNEI. Trimming pared 2 bases from V and 0 bases from J, leaving 7 bases between. The CDR3 nucleotides read TGTGCCAGCAGTGAACCCCAGATGAACACTGAAGCTTTCTTT. As protein: CASSEPQMNTEAFF.

The V gene is TRBV6-1, the J gene TRBJ2-7; D not certain. The CDR3 contains 13 residues. Looked up from germline, CDR1 is MNHNS and CDR2 is SASEGT. Trimming shortened V by 2 bases and J by 4 bases, and 9 bases separated the two germline ends. CDR3 sequence: CASSESRLYEQYF. The CDR3 nucleotides read TGTGCCAGCAGTGAATCCAGGCTTTACGAGCAGTACTTC.

This clonotype was detected only a few times. The chain uses TRBV21-1 and TRBJ2-4; TRBD1, as called in the table, went unchecked against the DNA. TRBV21-1 is a documented pseudogene. CDR3 length: 17 amino acids. CDR3 amino acids: CASSRGRQELAKNIQYF. CDR3 bases: TGTGCCAGCAGCAGGGGGAGACAGGAGCTAGCCAAAAACATTCAGTACTTC.

The chain couples TRBV9 to TRBJ2-1, with TRBD2 matching 14 bases. With V trimmed by 0 bases and J by 5 bases, 1 base remained unmatched. This CDR3 comprises 16 residues. The germline V gene encodes CDR1 SGDLS and CDR2 YYNGEE. The CDR3 nucleotides are TGTGCCAGCAGCGTAGAGGGACTAGCGGGGGACAATGAGCAGTTCTTC. It translates to CASSVEGLAGDNEQFF.

This clonotype was counted between two and nine times. The rearrangement joins TRBV6-5 to TRBJ2-5, with 8 bases that match TRBD2. The ends lost 6 bases at V and 5 bases at J; junction bases unmatched: 11. Germline V gives CDR1 MNHEY, CDR2 SVGAGI. This CDR3 is 15 amino acids long. The CDR3 bases are TGTGCCAGCAGCGTAGCGGGGTCGGGCGGGGAGACCCAGTACTTC. Its translation: CASSVAGSGGETQYF.

The gene calls are TRBV7-3 and TRBJ1-2; TRBD1 matches at 10 bases. Germline CDR1 is SGHTA and CDR2 is FQGTGA. The CDR3 is 15 amino acids. J was trimmed by 1 base and V by 2 bases; bases with no gene match: 1. For the CDR3, the DNA is TGTGCCAGCAGCTTAGGGACAGGGGTTAACTATGGCTACACCTTC. Translation gives CASSLGTGVNYGYTF.

This clonotype was counted only a few times. The chain is built from TRBV27 and TRBJ2-7; 10 bases are a match to TRBD2. Germline V gene lookup returns CDR1 MNHEY and CDR2 SMNVEV (reference sequence). This CDR3 has 13 residues. The V segment lost 5 bases and the J segment 6 bases; nucleotides outside the gene matches: 4. CDR3 in DNA: TGTGCCAGCAGTGCGGGACTAGCGAGCGAGCAGTACTTC. Its protein is CASSAGLASEQYF.

This clonotype has ten or more counts. V is TRBV18 and J is TRBJ2-3, with no clear D. The CDR3 extends over 13 amino acids. Trimming removed 8 bases at V and 0 bases at J, with 9 bases between. Per germline, CDR1 KGHSH and CDR2 LQKENI. The CDR3 DNA reads TGTGCCAGCAGCCCCGAAAGCACAGATACGCAGTATTTT. As protein: CASSPESTDTQYF.

This chain joins TRBV4-2 and TRBJ2-7, with 14 bases matching TRBD2. Germline V CDR1 and CDR2: LGHNA, YNFKEQ. This CDR3 has 17 residues. V lost 6 bases to trimming and J lost 1 base; unmatched junction nucleotides: 8. The CDR3 nucleotides read TGTGCCAGCAGATCGGGACTAGCGGGAGCGGGTTCCTACGAGCAGTACTTC. Translated: CASRSGLAGAGSYEQYF.

This chain connects TRBV28 to TRBJ2-7; weak D call: TRBD1 (6 bases). The CDR3 runs to 14 residues. Deletions cut 7 bases from V and 2 bases from J, with 15 bases between. The germline V gene has CDR1 MDHEN and CDR2 SYDVKM. The CDR3 coding sequence is TGTGCCAGCACCCCCCTCGGACAGACCTACGAGCAGTACTTC. Translating gives CASTPLGQTYEQYF.

The chain joins TRBV5-6 to TRBJ2-5; 8 bases are shared with TRBD1. Germline-derived CDR1 and CDR2 are SGHDT and YYEEEE. V dropped 0 bases and J dropped 5; count of bases not matched to a gene: 6. The CDR3 extends over 15 amino acids. CDR3 nucleotides: TGTGCCAGCAGCTTGGAGGCAGGGGGCGCGGAGACCCAGTACTTC. Translating it yields CASSLEAGGAETQYF.

The CDR3 is CASSNFRNWEQFF. The CDR3 coding sequence is TGCGCCAGCAGTAACTTTAGGAATTGGGAGCAGTTCTTC. V and J are TRBV5-1 and TRBJ2-7; D gene unclear. The DNA end is more similar to TRBJ2-1, so the J call may be wrong. The CDR3 contains 13 residues. Germline V CDR1 and CDR2: SGHRS, YFSETQ.